The 9 T cell receptor beta chains listed next were all sequenced from one sample in a study of long-term antiretroviral therapy in people with HIV. Researchers report immunoSEQ v3.0 was run at survey level. The method was immunoSEQ multiplex PCR; TCRdb's version includes in-frame clones alone and lacks a portion of them. In the table there are about 28,000 clones, 65% to 85% of which are singletons. The sample in question was unsorted PBMCs, obtained 0.4 years after starting antiretroviral therapy. These receptors all stem from a man aged 18 to 35 with HIV.

The CDR3 bases are TGTGCCAGTTCTACGGTGAGAGGACAGAGCTCCTACGAGCAGTACTTC. Translation: CASSTVRGQSSYEQYF. The rearrangement links TRBV19 to TRBJ2-7, with a possible D match to TRBD1 (6 bases). Trimming left V 8 bases short and J 0 bases short, with 20 bases between. This CDR3 is built from 16 residues. The germline V gene has CDR1 LNHDA and CDR2 SQIVND (reference sequence).

This clone was seen a handful of times. This chain joins TRBV28 and TRBJ2-7, with D possibly matching TRBD2 (6 bases). CDR1 is MDHEN and CDR2 is SYDVKM in the germline V gene. The CDR3 runs 13 residues. V dropped 5 bases and J dropped 5 bases, with 13 bases sitting between them. DNA for the CDR3: TGTGCCAGCAGTGGCGGGGAGGAGGACGAGCAGTACTTC. As protein: CASSGGEEDEQYF.

The V and J genes are TRBV11-3 and TRBJ1-1; 7 bases align to TRBD1. The V gene end was trimmed by 5 bases and the J gene end by 1 base; junction bases not matched to a gene: 7. Germline loops: CDR1 SGHNT, CDR2 YENEEA. The CDR3 has 15 residues. CDR3 nucleotides: TGTGCCAGCAGCGTAGCAGGGGGTCAGAACACTGAAGCTTTCTTT. Translation gives CASSVAGGQNTEAFF.

The chain has TRBV27 and TRBJ2-7; 10 positions match TRBD2. Germline CDR1 reads MNHEY; CDR2 reads SMNVEV (reference sequence). The CDR3 contains 18 residues. Trimming removed 0 bases from V and 2 bases from J; junction bases left unmatched: 10. The CDR3 is CASSLSRERGGLTYEQYF. CDR3 nucleotide sequence: TGTGCCAGCAGTTTATCCCGGGAGCGGGGGGGTCTCACCTACGAGCAGTACTTC.

This clone was seen only once. In nucleotides, the CDR3 is TGTGCCAGCAGCCCGACCGATCGGAACAATGAGCAGTTCTTC. Encoded protein: CASSPTDRNNEQFF. This sequence joins TRBV7-9 and TRBJ2-1; no firm D call. The CDR3 contains 14 residues. The germline V gene has CDR1 SEHNR and CDR2 FQNEAQ (reference sequence). Trimming stripped 5 bases from V and 5 bases from J, with 13 bases between. Looking up the rest from reference TRBV7-9 and TRBJ2-1 gives the full variable domain: DTGVSQNPRHKITKRGQNVTFRCDPISEHNRLYWYRQTLGQGPEFLTYFQNEAQLEKSRLLSDRFSAERPKGSFSTLEIQRTEQGDSAMYLCASSPTDRNNEQFFGPGTRLTVL.

This clone was counted between two and nine times. The rearrangement joins TRBV27 to TRBJ2-3, with 8 bases lining up with TRBD2. The V and J ends lost 8 bases and 0 bases, in that order; junction bases with no gene match: 4. CDR1 MNHEY and CDR2 SMNVEV come from the germline V gene (reference sequence). This CDR3 has 14 amino acids. CDR3 region: CASAGLVSTDTQYF. The CDR3, as DNA: TGTGCCAGCGCGGGACTAGTAAGCACAGATACGCAGTATTTT.

This clone showed up just once. The J gene is TRBJ1-1, the V gene TRBV12-5; D is unresolved. The CDR3 has 13 residues. Between the trimmed V and J ends, which lost 8 bases and 2 bases, there was a span of 12 bases. The germline V gene has CDR1 LGHNT and CDR2 FRNRAP. The CDR3 bases are TGTGCTAGTTTCCCCAAGGGAAACACTGAAGCTTTCTTT. This translates into CASFPKGNTEAFF.

The chain recombines TRBV27 with TRBJ2-7, with D hard to call. The CDR3 runs 14 residues. Germline CDR1 reads MNHEY; CDR2 reads SMNVEV (reference sequence). Trimming stripped 0 bases from V and 0 bases from J, with 6 bases between. The CDR3 DNA reads TGTGCCAGCAGTTTATCCCAGGACTCCTACGAGCAGTACTTC. Translated, it gives CASSLSQDSYEQYF.

The V call is TRBV5-5, the J call TRBJ2-1; 7 nucleotides match TRBD1. Germline assignment: CDR1 SGHKS and CDR2 YYEKEE (reference sequence). The CDR3 sequence is 16 residues long. With V trimmed by 0 bases and J by 8 bases, 11 bases remained unmatched. The CDR3, as DNA: TGTGCCAGCAGCTTGGGACAGGGTGTAAGGGTCGATGAGCAGTTCTTC. Translating it yields CASSLGQGVRVDEQFF. Using reference TRBV5-5 and TRBJ2-1 for the parts outside the CDR3, the full variable domain is DAGVTQSPTHLIKTRGQQVTLRCSPISGHKSVSWYQQVLGQGPQFIFQYYEKEERGRGNFPDRFSARQFPNYSSELNVNALLLGDSALYLCASSLGQGVRVDEQFFGPGTRLTVL.